The 22 T cell receptor beta chains below all came from one sample that was sequenced in a study of cytomegalovirus exposure and HLA in healthy donors (dated by TCRdb to about 2017). The library was produced with the immunoSEQ multiplex PCR assay. For the multiplex PCR, a mixture combining 60 forward primers for TCR Vbeta segments and 13 reverse primers for TCR Jbeta segments was used. TCRdb carries this immuneACCESS record with in-frame sequences only. Its versions omit some clonotypes, under half of them owing to an unresolved V gene in the studies checked, with the rest unexplained. The sample's records list around 97,000 clones. The leading ten clones occupy roughly 3.5% of the sample. The sequencing input was PBMCs. These receptors were taken from a man in his forties in good health and CMV-seronegative.

V usage is TRBV9 and J usage is TRBJ1-2, with D possibly TRBD1 on 5 matching bases. The CDR3 sequence is 14 residues long. Per the germline V gene, CDR1 is SGDLS and CDR2 is YYNGEE. V was cut by 3 bases and J by 4 bases, with 13 bases left in between. This CDR3 reads CASSGTSGIYGYTF. The DNA of the CDR3 is TGTGCCAGCAGCGGGACGTCAGGGATCTATGGCTACACCTTC.

This chain connects TRBV28 to TRBJ1-3, with D perhaps TRBD1 (5 bases). The ends were cut back, 5 bases at V and 3 bases at J, with 14 bases in the middle. Germline CDR1 reads MDHEN; CDR2 reads SYDVKM. The CDR3 covers 15 residues. The DNA for the CDR3 is TGTGCCAGCAGTGACCCAAGGGGCAGTGGAAACACCATATATTTT. It is translated as CASSDPRGSGNTIYF.

The rearrangement uses TRBV15 and TRBJ2-3; TRBD2 agrees at 10 bases. This CDR3 contains 14 residues. Germline trimming cut 5 bases from V and 4 bases from J; bases unmatched to any gene: 3. Germline CDR1 is LNHNV and CDR2 is YYDKDF (reference sequence). Here the CDR3 reads CATSPSGSPDTQYF. In nucleotides, the CDR3 is TGTGCCACCAGCCCTAGCGGGAGTCCAGATACGCAGTATTTT.

This chain connects TRBV7-2 to TRBJ2-7; D call uncertain. Trimming removed 1 base from V and 3 bases from J, with 10 bases in between. Germline V gene sequence: CDR1 SGHTA, CDR2 FQGNSA. The CDR3 sequence is 14 residues long. Written as DNA, the CDR3 is TGTGCCAGCAGCTTAGAACAGCATCGCTACGAGCAGTACTTC. Encoded protein: CASSLEQHRYEQYF.

The chain combines TRBV6-1 with TRBJ1-6, with TRBD1 identical over 8 bases. Trimming removed 7 bases from V and 17 bases from J; junction bases left unmatched: 10. The germline V gene encodes CDR1 MNHNS and CDR2 SASEGT. This CDR3 is built from 12 residues. As DNA, the CDR3 is TGTGCCAGCACCATTTGGGGACAGGTATTCCACTTT. This encodes CASTIWGQVFHF.

The genes are TRBV2 and TRBJ2-7; 10 nucleotides line up with TRBD2. V was pared by 5 bases and J by 2 bases, with 6 bases of the junction left unmatched. Germline CDR1 SNHLY, CDR2 FYNNEI. The CDR3 spans 15 residues. CDR3 in DNA: TGTGCCAGCAGTCGGACTAGCGGAATAACCTACGAGCAGTACTTC. It translates to CASSRTSGITYEQYF.

This chain uses TRBV9 with TRBJ2-5, with 11 bases fitting TRBD2. V lost 0 bases and J lost 2; bases outside the gene matches: 3. Germline assignment: CDR1 SGDLS and CDR2 YYNGEE. The CDR3 is 16 amino acids. CDR3 DNA: TGTGCCAGCAGCGTAGTAATAGCGGGGGGGCAAGAGACCCAGTACTTC. This sequence encodes CASSVVIAGGQETQYF.

The chain employs TRBV6-1 and TRBJ2-7; 8 bases are shared with TRBD1. The CDR3 extends over 13 amino acids. The V and J ends lost 7 bases and 1 base, in that order; junction bases with no gene match: 3. The germline V gene has CDR1 MNHNS and CDR2 SASEGT. The CDR3 sequence: CASKRTGSYEQYF. CDR3 bases: TGTGCCAGCAAAAGGACAGGGTCCTACGAGCAGTACTTC.

The chain is built from TRBV6-6 and TRBJ1-1; no definite D call. The germline V gene encodes CDR1 MNHNY and CDR2 SVGAGI (reference sequence). CDR3 size: 12 residues. V lost 4 bases and J lost 7, with 10 bases in between. The CDR3, as DNA: TGTGCCAGCAGTTCATCGACGGGTGAAGCTTTCTTT. This translates into CASSSSTGEAFF.

The rearrangement uses TRBV27 and TRBJ2-7, with TRBD2 as a possible D gene (5 bases). Germline lookup yields CDR1 MNHEY and CDR2 SMNVEV (reference sequence). The CDR3 has 14 amino acids. The V end lost 7 bases, the J end lost 0 bases, and 13 bases lay between the germline ends. CDR3 coding DNA: TGTGCCAGCAAAGAGAAAGGGAGCTCCTACGAGCAGTACTTC. Its protein product is CASKEKGSSYEQYF.

The rearrangement joins TRBV11-2 to TRBJ1-6, with 9 bases aligning to TRBD1. J was trimmed by 8 bases and V by 1 base; bases with no gene match: 3. This CDR3 comprises 15 residues. Germline V gene sequence: CDR1 SGHAT, CDR2 FQNNGV. CDR3 protein: CASSLGTGADSPLHF. As DNA, the CDR3 is TGTGCCAGCAGCTTAGGGACAGGGGCTGATTCACCCCTCCACTTT.

The J gene is TRBJ2-6, the V gene TRBV5-4; TRBD1 might be the D (5 bases). CDR1 and CDR2 from the germline V gene are SGHNT and YYREEE (reference sequence). The CDR3 loop spans 17 amino acids. The V end lost 0 bases, the J end lost 0 bases, and 10 bases lay between the germline ends. The CDR3 nucleotides are TGTGCCAGCAGCTTGGCCGGCAGGGCCTCTGGGGCCAACGTCCTGACTTTC. Encoded protein: CASSLAGRASGANVLTF.

The chain joins TRBV9 to TRBJ1-2, with TRBD1 as a possible D gene (6 bases). The CDR3 runs to 15 residues. The germline CDR1 and CDR2 sequences are SGDLS and YYNGEE. Deletions cut 0 bases from V and 0 bases from J, with 9 bases between. Here the CDR3 DNA reads TGTGCCAGCAGCGTAGCCGAGGGGGCTAACTATGGCTACACCTTC. Translating it yields CASSVAEGANYGYTF. Combining the CDR3 with reference TRBV9 and TRBJ1-2 gives the whole variable domain DSGVTQTPKHLITATGQRVTLRCSPRSGDLSVYWYQQSLDQGLQFLIQYYNGEERAKGNILERFSAQQFPDLHSELNLSSLELGDSALYFCASSVAEGANYGYTFGSGTRLTVV.

The rearrangement links TRBV30 to TRBJ2-3; possibly TRBD2 for D (6 bases). Germline V lookup: CDR1 GTSNPN, CDR2 SVGIG (reference sequence). The CDR3 has 12 residues. V was pared by 5 bases and J by 4 bases, with 10 bases between. CDR3 sequence: CAWGGFPDTQYF. CDR3 nucleotide sequence: TGTGCCTGGGGAGGGTTCCCAGATACGCAGTATTTT.

The chain is built from TRBV9 and TRBJ2-7; TRBD1 agrees at 7 bases. CDR3 length: 15 residues. Germline V CDR1 and CDR2: SGDLS, YYNGEE. With V trimmed by 5 bases and J by 6 bases, 14 bases remained unmatched. Written as DNA, the CDR3 is TGTGCCAGCAGACCCCGGACAGTGCCAGGGGGCGAGCAGTACTTC. Its translation: CASRPRTVPGGEQYF.

The J gene is TRBJ1-1, the V gene TRBV7-6; D is unresolved. Germline CDR1 and CDR2: SGHVS and FNYEAQ. The CDR3 length is 13 residues. V was cut by 8 bases and J by 1 base, with 11 bases left in between. This chain's CDR3 is CASRRAGNTEAFF. In DNA form, the CDR3 reads TGTGCCAGCCGTCGGGCGGGGAACACTGAAGCTTTCTTT.

The V and J genes are TRBV7-6 and TRBJ2-3; a possible D gene is TRBD2 (6 bases). V was pared by 2 bases and J by 2 bases, with 11 bases between. Germline CDR1 is SGHVS and CDR2 is FNYEAQ. The CDR3 is 15 residues long. The CDR3 coding sequence is TGTGCCAGCAGCTTAACGGGAGTGAACACAGATACGCAGTATTTT. This sequence encodes CASSLTGVNTDTQYF.

The gene calls are TRBV2 and TRBJ2-5; 8 nucleotides agree with TRBD1. The CDR3 runs 15 residues. Per germline, CDR1 SNHLY and CDR2 FYNNEI. V was clipped by 5 bases and J by 4 bases; unmatched bases: 9. The CDR3 spells CASSPRTGRRETQYF. In nucleotides, the CDR3 is TGTGCCAGCAGTCCGAGGACAGGGAGGCGAGAGACCCAGTACTTC.

V usage is TRBV18 and J usage is TRBJ1-5, with D maybe TRBD1 (5 bases). The CDR3 has 15 amino acids. Germline V gives CDR1 KGHSH, CDR2 LQKENI. The V end lost 3 bases, the J end lost 3 bases, and 12 bases lay between the germline ends. The CDR3 sequence: CASSPVGANNQPQHF. Here the CDR3 DNA reads TGTGCCAGCTCACCGGTAGGGGCGAACAATCAGCCCCAGCATTTT.

V usage is TRBV21-1 and J usage is TRBJ2-5; the table gives TRBD2 as D, unverified against the DNA. TRBV21-1 is given as a pseudogene. CDR3 size: 14 residues. CDR3 loop: CASSITGVVETQYF. The CDR3 coding sequence is TGTGCCAGCAGCATCACGGGGGTCGTAGAGACCCAGTACTTC.

J is TRBJ1-5 and V is TRBV6-4; D remains unclear. The CDR3 runs to 13 residues. Trimming shortened V by 4 bases and J by 6 bases, and 10 bases separated the two germline ends. Germline assignment: CDR1 MRHNA and CDR2 SNTAGT. CDR3 in DNA: TGTGCCAGCAGTGCCCCCCGTCTTCAGCCCCAGCATTTT. Translation: CASSAPRLQPQHF.

This chain joins TRBV7-2 and TRBJ1-5, with 7 bases lining up with TRBD1. This CDR3 spans 15 amino acids. V dropped 5 bases and J dropped 2; count of bases not matched to a gene: 6. CDR1 is SGHTA and CDR2 is FQGNSA in the germline V gene. CDR3 coding DNA: TGTGCCAGCAGCAAGGACAGGAGGGGCAATCAGCCCCAGCATTTT. This gives the protein CASSKDRRGNQPQHF. The variable domain in full, with the rest retrieved from reference TRBV7-2 and TRBJ1-5, is GAGVSQSPSNKVTEKGKDVELRCDPISGHTALYWYRQSLGQGLEFLIYFQGNSAPDKSGLPSDRFSAERTGGSVSTLTIQRTQQEDSAVYLCASSKDRRGNQPQHFGDGTRLSIL.